The 21 T cell receptor beta chains below were found in one sample sequenced in a study of PD-L1 blockade in urothelial cancer (dated by TCRdb to the late 2010s). The time point label here, explained by the study, means: pretreatment peripheral blood. The library was produced with the immunoSEQ multiplex PCR assay. Entries here come from immuneACCESS through TCRdb and include only in-frame sequences with V and J called. Some clones fail to appear in such tables; in the studies checked, an unresolved V gene covers under half of the shortfall, and the cause of the remainder is unknown. A total of tens of thousands of clones appear in this sample, approximately 87% of them only once. The biggest ten clones account for more than 3.5% of the sample. Sequenced material: PBMCs, taken around atezolizumab (anti-PD-L1) treatment. These receptors came from a man aged 70 or older with urothelial cancer.

The chain employs TRBV10-2 and TRBJ1-1; D uncertain. CDR3 length: 13 amino acids. Between the trimmed V and J ends, which lost 7 bases and 1 base, there was a span of 10 bases. Germline lookup yields CDR1 WSHSY and CDR2 SAAADI. CDR3 nucleotides: TGCGCCAGCATGAGGGCGGGGAACACTGAAGCTTTCTTT. This translates into CASMRAGNTEAFF.

The J gene is TRBJ1-5, the V gene TRBV6-5; D not resolved. Germline V lookup: CDR1 MNHEY, CDR2 SVGAGI. The CDR3 is 13 residues long. The V end lost 4 bases, the J end lost 4 bases, and 8 bases lay between the germline ends. The CDR3 DNA sequence: TGTGCCAGCAGTTCCGCGGGGAATCAGCCCCAGCATTTT. Translating gives CASSSAGNQPQHF.

This chain links TRBV28 with TRBJ1-5; the D gene is possibly TRBD1 (6 bases). The CDR3 totals 13 residues. Germline V gene sequence: CDR1 MDHEN, CDR2 SYDVKM. Trimming took 8 bases from V and 6 from J, leaving 14 bases between them. CDR3 protein: CASVPGVSQPQHF. CDR3 nucleotide sequence: TGTGCCAGCGTACCAGGGGTAAGTCAGCCCCAGCATTTT.

The CDR3 sequence is CASSPPSGRANEQFF. CDR3 nucleotides: TGTGCCAGCTCACCTCCTAGCGGGAGGGCCAATGAGCAGTTCTTC. This chain connects TRBV18 to TRBJ2-1; 12 bases are a match to TRBD2. Germline CDR1 reads KGHSH; CDR2 reads LQKENI. Trimming cost V 3 bases and J 6 bases; bases outside gene matches: 3. The CDR3 loop spans 15 amino acids.

The CDR3 nucleotides are TGTGCCAGCGGCCCCGTGACTAGCGGCCCTTACGAGCAGTACTTC. Its translation: CASGPVTSGPYEQYF. The chain couples TRBV7-9 to TRBJ2-7, with 9 nucleotides matching TRBD2. This CDR3 has 15 amino acids. V was clipped by 8 bases and J by 4 bases; unmatched bases: 12. The germline gives CDR1 SEHNR, CDR2 FQNEAQ (reference sequence).

V is TRBV19 and J is TRBJ2-4; a weak D match, TRBD1 (6 bases). Trimming removed 4 bases from V and 6 bases from J, with 10 bases in between. This CDR3 has 13 amino acids. Germline loops: CDR1 LNHDA, CDR2 SQIVND (reference sequence). The CDR3 protein is CASSRQVGNIQYF. In DNA, the CDR3 is TGTGCCAGTAGTAGACAGGTGGGAAACATTCAGTACTTC.

The J gene is TRBJ2-1, the V gene TRBV4-1; 11 bases are shared with TRBD2. Germline V gene lookup returns CDR1 MGHRA and CDR2 YSYEKL. The CDR3 spans 17 residues. V gave up 3 bases and J gave up 2 bases; unmatched junction bases: 6. CDR3 nucleotide sequence: TGCGCCAGCAGCCAGTTTGTGGGACTAGCGGCCTACAATGAGCAGTTCTTC. Its translation is CASSQFVGLAAYNEQFF.

The V gene is TRBV5-1, the J gene TRBJ2-3; 8 bases agree with TRBD1. V gave up 4 bases and J gave up 6 bases; unmatched junction bases: 10. The germline CDR1 and CDR2 sequences are SGHRS and YFSETQ. The CDR3 spans 15 residues. This CDR3 reads CASSPGGLGFDTQYF. Written as DNA, the CDR3 is TGCGCCAGCAGCCCAGGGGGCTTAGGGTTTGATACGCAGTATTTT.

With regard to this clone: The junction departs from the called germline gene at one end, perhaps through a read error. The chain combines TRBV5-1 with TRBJ2-3; 12 nucleotides match TRBD2. Germline lookup yields CDR1 SGHRS and CDR2 YFSETQ. The CDR3 has 19 amino acids. The CDR3, as DNA: TGCGCCAGCACCTTGATTGGACTAGCGGGACCACCACTCACAGATACGCAGTATTTT. Its translation: CASTLIGLAGPPLTDTQYF.

The rearrangement uses TRBV6-5 and TRBJ2-1, with D possibly being TRBD2 (6 bases). V was cut by 0 bases and J by 3 bases, with 12 bases left in between. CDR1 is MNHEY, CDR2 SVGAGI, per germline. The CDR3 contains 16 residues. CDR3 region: CASSYSIRGIYNEQFF. In nucleotides, the CDR3 is TGTGCCAGCAGTTACTCGATTCGCGGGATCTACAATGAGCAGTTCTTC.

This clone was recorded only once. V usage is TRBV9 and J usage is TRBJ2-2, with no clear D. Germline V gives CDR1 SGDLS, CDR2 YYNGEE. The ends were cut back, 0 bases at V and 1 base at J, with 10 bases in the middle. The CDR3 extends over 16 amino acids. The CDR3 region has the DNA TGTGCCAGCAGCGTAGGGAGCGCAATGAACACCGGGGAGCTGTTTTTT. Its protein is CASSVGSAMNTGELFF.

This clone has only a few counts. The chain combines TRBV30 with TRBJ2-6, with D possibly being TRBD2 (5 bases). The CDR3 consists of 13 residues. Germline CDR1 GTSNPN, CDR2 SVGIG (reference sequence). Trimming took 8 bases from V and 4 from J, leaving 12 bases between them. This chain's CDR3 is CAGSRAGANVLTF. CDR3 nucleotide sequence: TGTGCCGGATCGAGGGCGGGGGCCAACGTCCTGACTTTC.

The rearrangement uses TRBV6-5 and TRBJ1-2; no firm D call. Germline lookup yields CDR1 MNHEY and CDR2 SVGAGI. CDR3 length: 12 residues. The V and J ends lost 4 bases and 6 bases respectively, with 9 bases between them. CDR3 amino acids: CASSSRVDGYTF. CDR3 nucleotide sequence: TGTGCCAGCAGTTCCCGGGTCGATGGCTACACCTTC.

The genes are TRBV2 and TRBJ2-2, with 7 bases matching TRBD2. Losses at the gene ends were 7 bases for V and 1 base for J; bases not matched to a gene: 3. CDR3 length: 14 amino acids. Germline V gene data show CDR1 as SNHLY and CDR2 as FYNNEI. CDR3 protein: CASITSENTGELFF. In nucleotides, the CDR3 is TGTGCCAGCATTACTAGCGAGAACACCGGGGAGCTGTTTTTT.

This chain connects TRBV5-1 to TRBJ2-7; TRBD1 agrees at 7 bases. Germline assignment: CDR1 SGHRS and CDR2 YFSETQ. This CDR3 has 15 residues. V lost 5 bases to trimming and J lost 3 bases; unmatched junction nucleotides: 11. This CDR3 is CASSGSQGVNYEQYF. As DNA, the CDR3 is TGCGCCAGCAGTGGTTCGCAGGGGGTAAACTACGAGCAGTACTTC.

The chain uses TRBV7-6 and TRBJ2-5; 7 nucleotides match TRBD2. The CDR3 spans 16 residues. V shed 1 base and J 1 base; nucleotides not matched to a gene: 6. The germline CDR1 and CDR2 sequences are SGHVS and FNYEAQ. The CDR3 DNA sequence: TGTGCCAGCAGCTTAGGGGTATCTAGCGGCCAAGAGACCCAGTACTTC. This encodes CASSLGVSSGQETQYF.

The chain combines TRBV5-4 with TRBJ1-3; TRBD1 matches at 7 bases. The CDR3 is made up of 14 amino acids. Germline-derived CDR1 and CDR2 are SGHNT and YYREEE (reference sequence). The J segment lost 4 bases and the V segment lost 7 bases, leaving 8 bases of the junction unmatched. The CDR3, as DNA: TGTGCCAGCTCGTTGGCGGGACAGGGAAACACCATATATTTT. This translates into CASSLAGQGNTIYF.

The chain is built from TRBV5-1 and TRBJ2-3; TRBD1 agrees at 9 bases. Germline V gene data show CDR1 as SGHRS and CDR2 as YFSETQ. V shed 7 bases and J 3 bases; nucleotides not matched to a gene: 9. This CDR3 spans 15 amino acids. Here the CDR3 reads CASSWRGTGTDTQYF. CDR3 in DNA: TGCGCCAGCTCGTGGAGGGGGACAGGGACAGATACGCAGTATTTT.

The CDR3 sequence is CASGQGSIMETQYF. The CDR3 DNA follows: TGTGCCAGCGGACAGGGGAGTATCATGGAGACCCAGTACTTC. The rearrangement joins TRBV28 to TRBJ2-5; TRBD1 matches at 9 bases. CDR3 length equals 14 residues. In germline, CDR1 is MDHEN, CDR2 SYDVKM. The V segment lost 8 bases and the J segment 5 bases; nucleotides outside the gene matches: 9.

The chain joins TRBV7-8 to TRBJ2-5; the D gene is possibly TRBD1 (5 bases). The CDR3 length is 14 residues. Germline CDR1 is SGHVS and CDR2 is FQNEAQ. V dropped 5 bases and J dropped 0 bases, with 10 bases sitting between them. CDR3 sequence reads: CASSPRTNQETQYF. CDR3 nucleotides: TGTGCCAGCAGCCCTAGGACAAACCAAGAGACCCAGTACTTC.

This chain connects TRBV5-6 to TRBJ1-5, with 9 bases identical to TRBD1. The CDR3 spans 15 residues. The V gene end was trimmed by 0 bases and the J gene end by 6 bases; junction bases not matched to a gene: 4. In germline, CDR1 is SGHDT, CDR2 YYEEEE. The CDR3 is CASSLGQGVGQPQHF. The CDR3, as DNA: TGTGCCAGCAGCTTGGGACAGGGGGTCGGTCAGCCCCAGCATTTT. Variable domain in full (rest from reference TRBV5-6 and TRBJ1-5): DAGVTQSPTHLIKTRGQQVTLRCSPKSGHDTVSWYQQALGQGPQFIFQYYEEEERQRGNFPDRFSGHQFPNYSSELNVNALLLGDSALYLCASSLGQGVGQPQHFGDGTRLSIL.